This T cell receptor (beta chain) emerged from a study of technical replicates of blood from a handful of donors. Repertoires were generated with immunoSEQ multiplex PCR, while TCRdb's copy carries only in-frame clones and drops some. The sample holds some 74,000 clones, 89% seen once. This clone was recorded a few times. CDR3 length equals 15 residues. CDR1 and CDR2 (germline): SGDLS, YYNGEE. The J segment lost 3 bases and the V segment lost 3 bases, leaving 9 bases of the junction unmatched. The sequence was obtained from a human donor in good health. The V call is TRBV9, the J call TRBJ2-7; the match to TRBD2 covers 7 bases. The sequencing sample was made of T cells isolated from PBMCs. The CDR3 reads CASSDYSAGDYEQYF. The CDR3 region has the DNA TGTGCCAGCAGCGATTACTCGGCGGGAGACTACGAGCAGTACTTC.